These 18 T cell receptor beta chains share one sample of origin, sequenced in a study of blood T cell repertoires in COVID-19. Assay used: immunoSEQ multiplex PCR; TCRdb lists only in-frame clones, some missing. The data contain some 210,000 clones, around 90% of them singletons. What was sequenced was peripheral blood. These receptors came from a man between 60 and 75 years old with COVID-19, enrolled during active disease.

DNA of the CDR3: TGTGCCAGCAGCGTAGGCGACAGGGAATACAATGAGCAGTTCTTC. This codes for CASSVGDREYNEQFF. The chain links TRBV9 to TRBJ2-1; 7 bases line up with TRBD1. This CDR3 is 15 amino acids long. Trimming cost V 0 bases and J 4 bases; bases outside gene matches: 4. Germline values: CDR1 SGDLS, CDR2 YYNGEE.

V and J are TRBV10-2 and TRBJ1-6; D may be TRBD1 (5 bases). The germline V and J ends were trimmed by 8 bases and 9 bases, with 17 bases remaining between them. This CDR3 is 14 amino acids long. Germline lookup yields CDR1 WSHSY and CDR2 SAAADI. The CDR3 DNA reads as TGCGCCAGCCGTTACGGAGGGGATCGTTCACCCCTCCACTTT. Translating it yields CASRYGGDRSPLHF.

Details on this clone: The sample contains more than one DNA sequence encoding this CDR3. Written as DNA, the CDR3 is TGTGCCAGCTCACCAGGCACCGACTATGGCTACACCTTC. This sequence encodes CASSPGTDYGYTF. This chain joins TRBV18 and TRBJ1-2; D is undetermined. CDR3 length: 13 amino acids. Trimming left V 2 bases short and J 3 bases short, with 7 bases between. From germline, CDR1 is KGHSH and CDR2 LQKENI.

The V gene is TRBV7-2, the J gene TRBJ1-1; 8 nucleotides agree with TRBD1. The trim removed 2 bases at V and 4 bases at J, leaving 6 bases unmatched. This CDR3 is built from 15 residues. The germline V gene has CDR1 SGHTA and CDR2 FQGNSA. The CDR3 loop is CASSLRAGQGTEAFF. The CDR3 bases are TGTGCCAGCAGCTTACGGGCCGGACAGGGCACTGAAGCTTTCTTT. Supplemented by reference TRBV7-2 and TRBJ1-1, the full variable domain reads GAGVSQSPSNKVTEKGKDVELRCDPISGHTALYWYRQSLGQGLEFLIYFQGNSAPDKSGLPSDRFSAERTGGSVSTLTIQRTQQEDSAVYLCASSLRAGQGTEAFFGQGTRLTVV.

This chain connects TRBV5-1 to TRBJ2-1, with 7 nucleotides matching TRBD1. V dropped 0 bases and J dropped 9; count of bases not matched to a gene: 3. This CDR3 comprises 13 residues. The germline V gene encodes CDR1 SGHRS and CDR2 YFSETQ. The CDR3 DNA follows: TGCGCCAGCAGCTTGGAGGGGGCTAGTGAGCAGTTCTTC. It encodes CASSLEGASEQFF.

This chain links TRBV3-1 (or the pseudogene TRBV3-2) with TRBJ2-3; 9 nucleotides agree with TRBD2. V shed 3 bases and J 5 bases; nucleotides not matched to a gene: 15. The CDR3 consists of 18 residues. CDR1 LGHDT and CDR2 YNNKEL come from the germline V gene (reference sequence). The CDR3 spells CASSQLYRGGGAGDTQYF. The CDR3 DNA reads TGTGCCAGCAGCCAGCTATACCGGGGCGGGGGGGCAGGAGATACGCAGTATTTT.

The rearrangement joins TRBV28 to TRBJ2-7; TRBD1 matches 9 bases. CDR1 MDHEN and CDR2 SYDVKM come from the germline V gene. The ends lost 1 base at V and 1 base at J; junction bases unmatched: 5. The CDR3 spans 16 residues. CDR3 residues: CASSLFGTGSSYEQYF. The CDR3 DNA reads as TGTGCCAGCAGTTTATTTGGGACAGGGTCTTCCTACGAGCAGTACTTC.

CDR3 in DNA: TGTGCCAGCAGTAACCAACCCCCAGGGGATGAAGCTTTCTTT. Its protein is CASSNQPPGDEAFF. J is TRBJ1-1 and V is TRBV6-5; the D gene is possibly TRBD1 (6 bases). V was shortened by 5 bases and J by 7 bases, with 17 bases between the two germline ends. The length of the CDR3 is 14 residues. Germline V gene sequence: CDR1 MNHEY, CDR2 SVGAGI.

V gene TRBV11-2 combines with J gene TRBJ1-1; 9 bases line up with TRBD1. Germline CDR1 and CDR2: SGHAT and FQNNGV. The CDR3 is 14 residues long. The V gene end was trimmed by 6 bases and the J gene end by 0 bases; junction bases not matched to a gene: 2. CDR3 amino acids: CASRRTGVNTEAFF. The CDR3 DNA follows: TGTGCCAGCAGGCGGACAGGGGTGAACACTGAAGCTTTCTTT.

The DNA of the CDR3 is TGTGCCAGCAGCAACTCAGCGGGAGCCCTTAAAGAGACCCAGTACTTC. Amino acid sequence: CASSNSAGALKETQYF. The V gene is TRBV9, the J gene TRBJ2-5, with 8 bases identical to TRBD2. The germline V gene encodes CDR1 SGDLS and CDR2 YYNGEE. V lost 4 bases and J lost 3; bases outside the gene matches: 11. This CDR3 contains 16 residues.

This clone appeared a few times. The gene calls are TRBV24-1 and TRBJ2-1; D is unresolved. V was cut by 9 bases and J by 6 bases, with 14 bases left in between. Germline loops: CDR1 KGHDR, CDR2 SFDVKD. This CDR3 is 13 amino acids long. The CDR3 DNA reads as TGTGCCACCGCCCGCAGCGCCGGCAATGAGCAGTTCTTC. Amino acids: CATARSAGNEQFF.

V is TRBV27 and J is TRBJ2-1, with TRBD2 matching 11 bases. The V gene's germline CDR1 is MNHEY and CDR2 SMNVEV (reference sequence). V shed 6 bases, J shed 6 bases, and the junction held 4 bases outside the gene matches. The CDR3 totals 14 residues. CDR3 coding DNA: TGTGCCAGCAGCTATAGCGGGAGGGCCAATGAGCAGTTCTTC. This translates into CASSYSGRANEQFF.

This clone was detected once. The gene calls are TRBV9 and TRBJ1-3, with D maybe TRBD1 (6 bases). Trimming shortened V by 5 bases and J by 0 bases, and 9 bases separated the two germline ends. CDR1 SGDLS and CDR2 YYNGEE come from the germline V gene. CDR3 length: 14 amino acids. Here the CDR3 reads CASSRGISGNTIYF. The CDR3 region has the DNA TGTGCCAGCAGTAGGGGGATCTCTGGAAACACCATATATTTT.

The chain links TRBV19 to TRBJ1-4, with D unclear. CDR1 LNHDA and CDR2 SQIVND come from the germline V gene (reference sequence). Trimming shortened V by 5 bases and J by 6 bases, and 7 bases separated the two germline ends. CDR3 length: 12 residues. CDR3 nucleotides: TGTGCCAGTAGTGAGGCAGATGAAAAACTGTTTTTT. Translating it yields CASSEADEKLFF.

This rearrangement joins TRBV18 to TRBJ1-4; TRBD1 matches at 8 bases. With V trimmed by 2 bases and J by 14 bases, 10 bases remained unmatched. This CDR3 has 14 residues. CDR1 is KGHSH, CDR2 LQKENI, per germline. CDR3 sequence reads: CASSPGRLGQALFF. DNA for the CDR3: TGTGCCAGCTCACCAGGGAGGCTGGGACAGGCTCTGTTTTTT.

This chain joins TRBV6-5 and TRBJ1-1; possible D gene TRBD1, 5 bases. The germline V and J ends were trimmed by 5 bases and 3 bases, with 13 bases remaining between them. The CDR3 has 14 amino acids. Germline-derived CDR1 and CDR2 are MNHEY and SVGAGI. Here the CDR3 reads CASSPRGGYTEAFF. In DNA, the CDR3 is TGTGCCAGCAGTCCCCGCGGGGGTTACACTGAAGCTTTCTTT.

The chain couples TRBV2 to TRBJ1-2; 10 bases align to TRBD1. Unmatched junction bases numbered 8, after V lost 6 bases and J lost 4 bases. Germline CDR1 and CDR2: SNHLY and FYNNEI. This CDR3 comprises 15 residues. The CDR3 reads CASSALTGGSYGYTF. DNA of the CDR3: TGTGCCAGCAGCGCCTTGACAGGGGGCTCCTATGGCTACACCTTC.

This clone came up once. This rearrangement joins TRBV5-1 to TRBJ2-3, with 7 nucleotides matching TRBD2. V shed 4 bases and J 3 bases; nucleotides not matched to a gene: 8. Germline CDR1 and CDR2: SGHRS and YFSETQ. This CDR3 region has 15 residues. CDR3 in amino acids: CASSLRGVSTDTQYF. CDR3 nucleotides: TGCGCCAGCAGCCTCCGGGGGGTTTCGACAGATACGCAGTATTTT.